This T cell receptor (beta chain) was observed in a study of naive and memory T cell subsets. Findings of the study overall: Potentially, T cell activation and differentiation skew this RNA-based measurement.

Trimming removed 4 bases at V and 3 bases at J, with 6 bases between. Germline CDR1 is SQVTM and CDR2 is ANQGSEA. The CDR3 contains 11 residues. This clonotype was picked up many times. Its antigen is undetermined. TCR cDNA received a 3' ligated oligonucleotide that carried a UMI. Whole blood, roughly 2.4 ml, came from adult healthy volunteers. Unsorted total RNA, roughly 1 to 1000 ng, was DNase treated before reverse transcription. The SP2 primer and nested alpha and beta constant region primers amplified ligated cDNA in four rounds. For blood and skin samples, reverse transcription used TCR alpha and beta constant primers. TCRdb re-analysed the 5' RACE reads in MiXCR, keeping a single row per CDR3 protein. This table holds approximately 52,000 distinct CDR3 sequences, 4.7% found once.

The chain joins TRBV29-1 to TRBJ2-5, with unresolved D. This clonotype was sampled from a female donor in good health. The CDR3 sequence is CSVGWKETQYF. CDR3 bases: TGCAGCGTTGGATGGAAAGAGACCCAGTACTTC.